A selection of T cell receptor beta chains follows, all from one sample in a study of CD8 T cells in ankylosing spondylitis. TCRdb used MiXCR to reprocess the 5' RACE reads, holding one entry per CDR3 protein. The table has some 330,000 distinct CDR3 sequences, approximately 8.2% seen once. The specimen sequenced was blood, either unsorted or a sorted T cell fraction (not recorded which). The receptors originated from a male donor with ankylosing spondylitis. CDR3s include the opening cysteine and the closing phenylalanine or tryptophan. D genes are given only for firm matches. Clone size is given for some rows only: seen once, a few or many times, or a class if the clone is expanded.

d_gene | abundance | j_gene | v_gene | CDR3nt | CDR3aa
TRBD2 | . | TRBJ2-7 | TRBV5-1 | TGCGCCAGCGGCGACGGGGGACTAGCGGGAGCCTACGAGCAGTACTTC | CASGDGGLAGAYEQYF
. | few | TRBJ2-7 | TRBV12-3/TRBV12-4 | TGTGCCAGCAGTTCCCCAGGGGACCGGGCCGAGCAGTACTTC | CASSSPGDRAEQYF
. | few | TRBJ1-2 | TRBV19 | TGTGCCAGTAGCCATATAGGTGGTCTGTATGGCTACACCTTC | CASSHIGGLYGYTF
. | . | TRBJ1-4 | TRBV5-1 | TGCGCCAGCAGCAGTTCGGGGGCTCCGGGGGAAAAACTGTTTTTT | CASSSSGAPGEKLFF
. | few | TRBJ2-2 | TRBV18 | TGTGCCAGCTCACTCGGACAGCGTGGGAACACCGGGGAGCTGTTTTTT | CASSLGQRGNTGELFF
TRBD2 | . | TRBJ2-1 | TRBV7-2 | TGTGCCAGCAGTAATGGACTAGCGGGAGACAATGAGCAGTTCTTC | CASSNGLAGDNEQFF
. | many | TRBJ2-3 | TRBV14 | TGTGCCAGCAGCCTCGGCCAGAGAGAGACCCTTCACACAGATACGCAGTATTTT | CASSLGQRETLHTDTQYF
TRBD1 | few | TRBJ1-1 | TRBV5-1 | TGCGCCAGCAGCTTGGTACAGGGGGAACGTGAAGCTTTCTTT | CASSLVQGEREAFF
TRBD1 | few | TRBJ2-5 | TRBV4-2 | TGTGCCAGCAGCCAAGGCCAGAGGGGGCAGGAGACCCAGTACTTC | CASSQGQRGQETQYF
. | few | TRBJ2-1 | TRBV29-1 | TGCAGCGTCGACCCGTACAATGAGCAGTTCTTC | CSVDPYNEQFF
. | few | TRBJ1-6 | TRBV12-3/TRBV12-4 | TGTGCCAGCAGTTTCGCGCCTCAGGGTGGGTCACCCCTCCACTTT | CASSFAPQGGSPLHF